This is a list of T cell receptor beta chains from one sample in a study of blood T cells in healthy people across ages. TCRdb reprocessed the 5' RACE reads with MiXCR, giving one entry per CDR3 protein. The sample includes 1.5 million to 2 million distinct CDR3 sequences, under 30% of them seen just once. Sequenced input: blood. The origin of the receptors is a woman aged 25-40 years in good health. The conserved cysteine and the conserved F or W are not part of the CDR3 here. Fields, in order: V gene, J gene, CDR3 protein.

>TRBV20-1|TRBJ2-7
SAQLAGNSYEQY
>TRBV6-2/TRBV6-3|TRBJ2-7
ASSQRGSRSYEQY
>TRBV12-3/TRBV12-4|TRBJ2-1
ASSFEGDGNEQF
>TRBV2|TRBJ1-2
ASRGQDYGYT
>TRBV7-9|TRBJ1-5
ASSLSGQGVQPQH
>TRBV20-1|TRBJ2-3
SASTRVRDTQY
>TRBV6-5|TRBJ2-7
ASRKLGQGYEQY
>TRBV10-1|TRBJ2-1
ASSNQPGTGAYNEQF
>TRBV15|TRBJ2-7
ATSNRGDYEQY
>TRBV10-3|TRBJ1-2
AIRREFGYGYT
>TRBV6-6|TRBJ2-3
ASSRDGTSTDTQY
>TRBV4-1|TRBJ2-5
ASSQDPHGRETQY
>TRBV24-1|TRBJ2-3
ATSDWTDTQY
>TRBV11-2|TRBJ2-7
ASSYRVGRAYEQY
>TRBV3-1|TRBJ2-3
ASSQVVSGGTRTDTQY
>TRBV29-1|TRBJ2-3
SVGDRSSTDTQY
>TRBV11-2|TRBJ2-1
ASAFSGANEQF